One sample yielded the 8 T cell receptor beta chains listed below, sequenced in a study of CD8 T cells in Susac syndrome. After extraction with the RNeasy kit, about 0.45 to 1 ug of the RNA was reverse transcribed using random hexamers. TCRdb re-called the immunoSEQ multiplex PCR reads with MiXCR, one entry per CDR3 protein. The data contain tens of thousands of distinct CDR3 sequences, 90% to 97% of them singletons. Sequencing input: CD8+ T cells from PBMCs. These receptors were taken from a human donor with Susac syndrome.

The chain combines TRBV29-1 with TRBJ1-1; 7 positions agree with TRBD1. CDR3 length equals 12 residues. V dropped 7 bases and J dropped 5; count of bases not matched to a gene: 7. Germline V CDR1 and CDR2: SQVTM, ANQGSEA. Here the CDR3 reads CSAGTAGTEAFF. The CDR3 DNA reads TGCAGCGCGGGGACAGCGGGGACTGAAGCTTTCTTT.

The gene calls are TRBV6-5 and TRBJ2-7, with D tentatively TRBD2 (6 bases). This CDR3 region has 14 residues. The germline CDR1 and CDR2 sequences are MNHEY and SVGAGI. V shed 2 bases and J shed 5 bases, with 13 bases lying between them. CDR3 sequence (DNA): TGTGCCAGCAGTTACCGGCGGGGTCCCCACGAGCAGTACTTC. Protein: CASSYRRGPHEQYF.

The V gene is TRBV20-1, the J gene TRBJ1-1; possibly TRBD1 for D (6 bases). The CDR3 is 14 residues long. V was clipped by 6 bases and J by 4 bases, with 18 bases between them. Germline assignment: CDR1 DFQATT and CDR2 SNEGSKA (reference sequence). The CDR3 here is CSALGGEGVTEAFF. The CDR3 coding sequence is TGCAGTGCCCTAGGTGGTGAGGGGGTCACTGAAGCTTTCTTT.

The chain couples TRBV20-1 to TRBJ1-6, with D unclear. Trimming took 6 bases from V and 7 from J, leaving 13 bases between them. The germline V gene encodes CDR1 DFQATT and CDR2 SNEGSKA (reference sequence). The CDR3 contains 13 residues. CDR3 coding DNA: TGCAGTGCCCGGGCCCGGGCGAATTCACCCCTCCACTTT. Translating it yields CSARARANSPLHF.

The rearrangement uses TRBV20-1 and TRBJ2-7; no reliable D call. Germline CDR1 and CDR2: DFQATT and SNEGSKA (reference sequence). The CDR3 is 13 amino acids. Trimming cost V 0 bases and J 2 bases, with 8 bases left between them. CDR3 DNA: TGCAGTGCTAGAGATCCGGTCCCCTACGAGCAGTACTTC. This codes for CSARDPVPYEQYF.

The rearrangement joins TRBV3-1 to TRBJ2-2; a weak D match, TRBD2 (5 bases). V was shortened by 3 bases and J by 2 bases, with 10 bases between the two germline ends. CDR1 is LGHDT and CDR2 is YNNKEL in the germline V gene (reference sequence). CDR3 size: 15 residues. CDR3 DNA: TGTGCCAGCAGCCATTCCGGGGTTAACACCGGGGAGCTGTTTTTT. Its protein product is CASSHSGVNTGELFF.

A single count supports this clonotype. V is TRBV28 and J is TRBJ2-5; D is unresolved. The CDR3 runs 13 residues. Trimming pared 6 bases from V and 5 bases from J, leaving 13 bases between. Germline CDR1 and CDR2: MDHEN and SYDVKM. The CDR3 sequence is CASSPVGYETQYF. In DNA, the CDR3 is TGTGCCAGCAGCCCTGTAGGGTACGAGACCCAGTACTTC.

The table lists this clonotype with a count of one. The V call is TRBV18, the J call TRBJ2-3; D is unclear. The CDR3 consists of 13 residues. Trimming shortened V by 3 bases and J by 4 bases, and 8 bases separated the two germline ends. CDR1 is KGHSH and CDR2 is LQKENI in the germline V gene. The CDR3 nucleotides read TGTGCCAGCTCACCGGAGTCCGCAGATACGCAGTATTTT. Protein sequence: CASSPESADTQYF.